Below are 2 T cell receptor beta chains sequenced from a single sample in a study of shared clonotypes between healthy human individuals. The table came from immunoSEQ multiplex PCR; TCRdb's copy has only in-frame clones and leaves some out. The table lists about 2.3 million clones, roughly 90% of them singletons. The sample taken for sequencing was naive CD4+ T cells from PBMCs. Subset in this sample: CD45RA+ positively selected. These receptors were taken from a man between 18 and 35 years old in good health. Some clones in this sample may be carry-over from other donors' samples.

The chain links TRBV7-3 to TRBJ2-1; the match to TRBD2 covers 7 bases. Germline CDR1 reads SGHTA; CDR2 reads FQGTGA. The CDR3 runs to 15 residues. Trimming cost V 2 bases and J 9 bases; bases outside gene matches: 10. In DNA form, the CDR3 reads TGTGCCAGCAGCTTATCAGCGGGAAGCGTAACTGAGCAGTTCTTC. Amino acid sequence: CASSLSAGSVTEQFF.

The genes are TRBV2 and TRBJ2-3; D gene unclear. Germline V CDR1 and CDR2: SNHLY, FYNNEI. Trimming shortened V by 1 base and J by 0 bases, and 11 bases separated the two germline ends. CDR3 size: 16 residues. This CDR3 is CASSEEAPTSTDTQYF. The DNA of the CDR3 is TGTGCCAGCAGTGAAGAGGCACCTACTAGCACAGATACGCAGTATTTT.